The 25 T cell receptor beta chains reported below all come from one sample, sequenced in a study of CD8 T cells in Susac syndrome. The RNA, roughly 0.45 to 1 ug, was put through reverse transcription using random hexamers. TCRdb re-analysed the immunoSEQ multiplex PCR reads in MiXCR, keeping a single row per CDR3 protein. There are 400,000 or so distinct CDR3 sequences in the sample; around 83% occur only once, and around 0.12% lies in the top ten. The source material was CD8+ T cells from PBMCs. The receptors originated from a human donor with multiple sclerosis.

The chain links TRBV3-1 to TRBJ2-7; 8 bases agree with TRBD1. There are 16 residues in the CDR3. V gave up 4 bases and J gave up 3 bases; unmatched junction bases: 11. CDR1 is LGHDT, CDR2 YNNKEL, per germline (reference sequence). The CDR3 DNA is TGTGCCAGCAGCCCATCCGGGACAGGCTACTTCTACGAGCAGTACTTC. Translation: CASSPSGTGYFYEQYF.

The table lists this clonotype with a few counts. The rearrangement uses TRBV7-9 and TRBJ1-1, with D perhaps TRBD1 (6 bases). The CDR3 runs to 12 residues. Germline V lookup: CDR1 SEHNR, CDR2 FQNEAQ (reference sequence). Trimming cost V 5 bases and J 11 bases, with 15 bases left between them. The CDR3 DNA follows: TGTGCCAGCAGCGCGGCCGGGACATCGGCTTTCTTT. Protein: CASSAAGTSAFF.

V usage is TRBV30 and J usage is TRBJ2-7; D is perhaps TRBD1 (6 bases). Germline V gene sequence: CDR1 GTSNPN, CDR2 SVGIG (reference sequence). The CDR3 contains 14 residues. The V end was cut by 4 bases, the J end by 4 bases, with 17 bases between. The CDR3 region is CAWKKGDTTYEQYF. The CDR3 DNA reads as TGTGCCTGGAAGAAAGGGGACACTACGTACGAGCAGTACTTC.

The J gene is TRBJ2-1, the V gene TRBV19; D might be TRBD1 or TRBD2, each matching 5 bases. Trimming removed 1 base from V and 5 bases from J, with 12 bases in between. This CDR3 has 15 amino acids. Germline loops: CDR1 LNHDA, CDR2 SQIVND (reference sequence). The CDR3 DNA reads TGTGCCAGTAGTATAGCCTCCGAGGGGAACAATGAGCAGTTCTTC. This codes for CASSIASEGNNEQFF.

The chain combines TRBV4-1 with TRBJ2-1, with 7 bases matching TRBD2. Germline V lookup: CDR1 MGHRA, CDR2 YSYEKL. Trimming took 1 base from V and 8 from J; bases not matched to a gene: 8. This CDR3 contains 15 residues. Written as DNA, the CDR3 is TGCGCCAGCAGCCAAGCCCGGGACTACGGGGATGAGCAGTTCTTC. Translated: CASSQARDYGDEQFF.

The V gene is TRBV14, the J gene TRBJ2-2; D gene unclear. The CDR3 extends over 13 amino acids. Germline CDR1 reads SGHDN; CDR2 reads FVKESK. V lost 6 bases and J 8 bases, leaving 13 bases between the germline ends. The CDR3 spells CASSPSGYGELFF. CDR3 nucleotide sequence: TGTGCCAGCAGTCCTAGTGGTTATGGGGAGCTGTTTTTT.

The rearrangement uses TRBV4-1 and TRBJ2-1; TRBD2 agrees at 12 bases. The CDR3 is 16 amino acids. The V and J ends lost 0 bases and 8 bases, in that order; junction bases with no gene match: 5. Germline CDR1 MGHRA, CDR2 YSYEKL. In nucleotides, the CDR3 is TGCGCCAGCAGCCAAGAACCTAGCGGGGGGGCCGATGAGCAGTTCTTC. It encodes CASSQEPSGGADEQFF.

On this clonotype: The junction shows a germline mismatch at one end, possibly a read error. This chain uses TRBV5-1 with TRBJ2-1; D remains ambiguous. Germline values: CDR1 SGHRS, CDR2 YFSETQ. The CDR3 totals 13 residues. This CDR3 reads CAGSPDQYNEQFF. The CDR3 nucleotides are TGCGCCGGCAGCCCGGACCAATACAATGAGCAGTTCTTC.

This sequence joins TRBV27 and TRBJ2-3; TRBD2 is a possible D gene (6 bases). The germline V gene encodes CDR1 MNHEY and CDR2 SMNVEV (reference sequence). V was shortened by 2 bases and J by 6 bases, with 15 bases between the two germline ends. The CDR3 sequence is 15 residues long. In DNA, the CDR3 is TGTGCCAGCAGTTTAATCGGGACTTTCGGGGATACGCAGTATTTT. As protein: CASSLIGTFGDTQYF.

The V and J genes are TRBV3-1 and TRBJ1-3; the D is unclear. V lost 3 bases and J 4 bases, leaving 16 bases between the germline ends. CDR1 LGHDT and CDR2 YNNKEL come from the germline V gene (reference sequence). The CDR3 is 16 residues long. The CDR3 DNA reads as TGTGCCAGCAGCCAGGGTTTATCGGAGTACGGAAACACCATATATTTT. Residues: CASSQGLSEYGNTIYF.

V usage is TRBV30 and J usage is TRBJ1-1; 8 positions agree with TRBD1. The CDR3 spans 16 residues. Germline CDR1 and CDR2: GTSNPN and SVGIG (reference sequence). V shed 0 bases and J 0 bases; nucleotides not matched to a gene: 6. The CDR3 loop reads CAWSVLRGRVNTEAFF. The DNA of the CDR3 is TGTGCCTGGAGTGTACTCAGGGGGCGAGTGAACACTGAAGCTTTCTTT.

The chain has TRBV28 and TRBJ2-7, with TRBD2 identical over 14 bases. Germline loops: CDR1 MDHEN, CDR2 SYDVKM. V shed 8 bases and J 4 bases; nucleotides not matched to a gene: 16. This CDR3 contains 18 residues. CDR3 DNA sequence: TGTGCCAGCCGGACCCCGGGACTAGCGGGAGTAAGGGGGTACGAGCAGTACTTC. Translation gives CASRTPGLAGVRGYEQYF.

The rearrangement links TRBV4-1 to TRBJ1-5, with D possibly being TRBD1 (5 bases). This CDR3 contains 17 residues. Germline CDR1 and CDR2: MGHRA and YSYEKL. V gave up 0 bases and J gave up 2 bases, with 14 bases separating them. The CDR3 DNA is TGCGCCAGCAGCCAAGAAGGGCTAGCAGGGCGCAATCAGCCCCAGCATTTT. This codes for CASSQEGLAGRNQPQHF.

The CDR3: CASSLTGDSGYEQYF. The CDR3 DNA follows: TGTGCCAGCAGCCTCACAGGGGACTCGGGGTACGAGCAGTACTTC. The chain uses TRBV12-3 or TRBV12-4 and TRBJ2-7; possibly TRBD1 for D (7 bases). This CDR3 comprises 15 residues. V was shortened by 6 bases and J by 4 bases, with 19 bases between the two germline ends.

The V call is TRBV4-1, the J call TRBJ2-1; D gene uncertain. Trimming removed 5 bases from V and 7 bases from J, with 12 bases in between. The CDR3 is made up of 13 amino acids. Germline-derived CDR1 and CDR2 are MGHRA and YSYEKL. DNA of the CDR3: TGCGCCAGCAGCAGCTCGCTTTTGAATGAGCAGTTCTTC. It yields the protein CASSSSLLNEQFF.

CDR3 sequence reads: CASSEGQGLGSPLHF. The CDR3 region has the DNA TGTGCCAGCAGTGAAGGACAGGGGCTTGGTTCACCCCTCCACTTT. The rearrangement uses TRBV6-1 and TRBJ1-6; TRBD1 aligns across 8 bases. The CDR3 totals 15 residues. Germline V gene sequence: CDR1 MNHNS, CDR2 SASEGT. Trimming cost V 1 base and J 9 bases; bases outside gene matches: 5.

This clonotype was seen a few times. The chain links TRBV7-2 to TRBJ2-3, with a possible D match to TRBD2 (5 bases). V lost 4 bases and J lost 0, with 11 bases in between. Looked up from germline, CDR1 is SGHTA and CDR2 is FQGNSA. This CDR3 is built from 15 residues. Here the CDR3 reads CASSSLRTSTDTQYF. CDR3 nucleotide sequence: TGTGCCAGCAGCTCCCTCCGGACTAGCACAGATACGCAGTATTTT.

For the CDR3, the DNA is TGTGCCAGCATCAACCCCGGCGGCCTCGAAGCTTTCTTT. It codes for CASINPGGLEAFF. The chain is built from TRBV7-9 and TRBJ1-1; no clear D. Germline values: CDR1 SEHNR, CDR2 FQNEAQ (reference sequence). This CDR3 is built from 13 residues. Trimming removed 7 bases at V and 8 bases at J, with 17 bases between. Full variable domain (outside the CDR3, taken from reference TRBV7-9 and TRBJ1-1): DTGVSQNPRHKITKRGQNVTFRCDPISEHNRLYWYRQTLGQGPEFLTYFQNEAQLEKSRLLSDRFSAERPKGSFSTLEIQRTEQGDSAMYLCASINPGGLEAFFGQGTRLTVV.

The chain has TRBV4-1 and TRBJ2-2; 9 nucleotides align to TRBD2. In germline, CDR1 is MGHRA, CDR2 YSYEKL. J was trimmed by 1 base and V by 4 bases; bases with no gene match: 4. The CDR3 runs 16 residues. CDR3 amino acids: CASSPLAGKNTGELFF. The CDR3, as DNA: TGCGCCAGCAGCCCCCTAGCGGGGAAGAACACCGGGGAGCTGTTTTTT.

The chain joins TRBV29-1 to TRBJ2-1, with 10 nucleotides matching TRBD2. Germline trimming cut 0 bases from V and 10 bases from J; bases unmatched to any gene: 9. Germline values: CDR1 SQVTM, CDR2 ANQGSEA. The CDR3 sequence is 15 residues long. The CDR3 protein is CSVEEIVAGGGEQFF. The CDR3 coding sequence is TGCAGCGTTGAAGAGATAGTAGCGGGAGGAGGCGAGCAGTTCTTC.

The V and J genes are TRBV28 and TRBJ2-5; no clear D gene. Trimming pared 2 bases from V and 5 bases from J, leaving 15 bases between. This CDR3 comprises 15 residues. Germline V gives CDR1 MDHEN, CDR2 SYDVKM. CDR3 in amino acids: CASSLQSGITETQYF. The CDR3 nucleotides read TGTGCCAGCAGTTTACAGAGTGGCATCACGGAGACCCAGTACTTC.

J is TRBJ1-5 and V is TRBV6-1; maybe TRBD1 (5 bases). The germline V gene has CDR1 MNHNS and CDR2 SASEGT. V lost 6 bases to trimming and J lost 7 bases, with 22 bases between them. The CDR3 has 16 residues. The CDR3 nucleotides are TGTGCCAGCAGCCCCCAGCAGGGCCACTTAGGGCAGCCCCAGCATTTT. Encoded protein: CASSPQQGHLGQPQHF.

The genes are TRBV5-4 and TRBJ2-1; 10 bases line up with TRBD2. V lost 5 bases and J lost 8; bases outside the gene matches: 10. CDR1 and CDR2 (germline): SGHNT, YYREEE (reference sequence). The CDR3 loop spans 15 amino acids. CDR3 bases: TGTGCCAGCAGGCGGGCTAGCGGGAGAGGGTATGAGCAGTTCTTC. It translates to CASRRASGRGYEQFF.

This clonotype was seen a handful of times. The gene calls are TRBV7-2 and TRBJ2-7; D gene unclear. CDR3 size: 15 residues. Between the trimmed V and J ends, which lost 5 bases and 5 bases, there was a span of 19 bases. The germline CDR1 and CDR2 sequences are SGHTA and FQGNSA. The DNA for the CDR3 is TGTGCCAGCAGCCCCGTCGGGCGGCAGAGGCACGAGCAGTACTTC. Its translation: CASSPVGRQRHEQYF.

The chain employs TRBV3-1 and TRBJ2-3; tentatively, D is TRBD2 (5 bases). The CDR3 loop spans 16 amino acids. Trimming stripped 4 bases from V and 2 bases from J, with 16 bases between. The V gene's germline CDR1 is LGHDT and CDR2 YNNKEL (reference sequence). CDR3 in DNA: TGTGCCAGCAGCCGCCTCGGTCTTCGGGACACAGATACGCAGTATTTT. This encodes CASSRLGLRDTDTQYF.